This TCR beta chain was sequenced for a study of blood T cell repertoires in COVID-19. Study background: Acute-phase and convalescent COVID-19 samples originated in the United States, Italy and Spain. PBMCs, B-cell-depleted T cells, or T cells were the source of the cDNA or gDNA that made up the material.

This CDR3 region has 14 residues. V was shortened by 4 bases and J by 4 bases, with 14 bases between the two germline ends. Germline CDR1 reads GTSNPN; CDR2 reads SVGIG (reference sequence). Sequencing used immunoSEQ multiplex PCR; TCRdb keeps in-frame clones, though not all of them. The sample includes about 4,300 clones, 70% to 85% of them seen just once. V usage is TRBV30 and J usage is TRBJ2-1; weak D call: TRBD2 (5 bases). The sequence derives from a human donor with active or convalescent COVID-19. The donor label of this sample is uncertain. The specimen was peripheral blood. Written as DNA, the CDR3 is TGTGCCTGGACCCTCGGAGCGGATTACAATGAGCAGTTCTTC. Translating it yields CAWTLGADYNEQFF.